This is a list of T cell receptor beta chains from one sample in a study of blood T cell repertoires in COVID-19. Clones were sequenced by immunoSEQ multiplex PCR, and TCRdb holds only the in-frame ones, with some missing. This table has 95,000 to 110,000 clones, 80% to 85% appearing once. What was sequenced was peripheral blood. All receptors derive from a human donor in a cohort sampled during active COVID-19. CDR3s include the opening cysteine and the closing phenylalanine or tryptophan. A D gene is named only where the DNA matches it firmly. Size is omitted from some rows. Given values are once, few, many or a class for expanded clones.

abundance	j_gene	len	d_gene	v_gene	CDR3aa
.	TRBJ1-1	14	TRBD1	TRBV5-4	CASSGQGRNTEAFF
.	TRBJ2-5	15	TRBD2	TRBV7-2	CASRPTSGPTETQYF
.	TRBJ1-2	12	.	TRBV2	CASRGEAYGYTF
.	TRBJ2-1	15	TRBD1	TRBV3-1/TRBV3-2	CASSLAGTDYNEQFF
.	TRBJ2-7	14	.	TRBV19	CASSIAGANYEQYF
few	TRBJ2-7	13	TRBD2	TRBV19	CASSSSGGYEQYF
.	TRBJ2-2	16	TRBD2	TRBV7-7	CASSSRQRGDTGELFF
few	TRBJ1-5	15	TRBD1	TRBV19	CASSIVWQGVQPQHF
once	TRBJ1-2	11	.	TRBV6-5	CASSSRGGYTF
.	TRBJ1-1	13	.	TRBV28	CASSSRMNTEAFF
.	TRBJ2-3	15	TRBD2	TRBV4-2	CASRRTSSSTDTQYF
.	TRBJ1-5	13	.	TRBV19	CASSTPGLGAQHF
.	TRBJ2-7	11	.	TRBV28	CASSLGGGQYF
.	TRBJ2-1	16	.	TRBV15	CATSRGVAMSADEQFF
once	TRBJ1-2	13	.	TRBV3-1/TRBV3-2	CASSHGGNYGYTF